This T cell receptor (beta chain) was sequenced during a study of regulatory and conventional T cells in RAG deficiency (dated by TCRdb to about 2017). Looking at the study overall: High-throughput TCR beta sequencing was used to compare the diversity and composition of the Treg, conventional CD4+ and CD8+ T cell repertoires of RAG-deficient patients with those of healthy controls. Broad study findings and their caveats: Unique TCR beta sequences from Treg cells were roughly 110-fold fewer in Omenn syndrome and CID/AS patients than controls, versus approximately 9.3-fold for other subsets. For some subjects, some T-cell subset analyses were not performed. In Omenn syndrome patients, sorted CD25-high CD127-low cells may represent peripherally activated cells rather than bona fide Treg cells. Compared with control T-cell subpopulations, the RAG-deficient patients had markedly lower Shannon entropy and higher Simpson indices. All patient T-cell subsets had shorter CDR3 lengths; Omenn syndrome patients showed >75% Treg-Tconv repertoire overlap at nucleotide and amino acid level.

Library construction relied on the immunoSEQ multiplex PCR assay. Genomic DNA from the sorted T-cell subsets was used to amplify and sequence rearranged TCR beta chain products. In the paper's pipeline: Shannon entropy and Simpson indices were used to quantify the repertoire diversity of productive TCR beta rearrangements. To gauge clonal expansion, the frequencies of the 100 most abundant productive TCR beta clonotypes among total reads were added together. The TRB repertoires were scored with a self-reactivity index that is based on amino acid usage at CDR3beta positions 6 and 7. Two-way ANOVA was used for repertoire analyses, and Student t or Mann-Whitney tests were used for flow cytometric analyses. Held by TCRdb, this immuneACCESS table contains in-frame sequences only and omits some clones. Under half of the omission traces to an unresolved V gene where checked; the cause of the rest is unknown. The D gene and trimming were derived from the DNA, and the V and J assignments and clone size from that table. For this sample there are approximately 10,000 clones; approximately 94% appear just once. The ten largest clones take up roughly 1.4% of the sample.

Regulatory T cells were purified from blood as CD4+CD25-high CD127-low cells before genomic DNA extraction. Repertoire analyses used roughly 8 healthy control donors as the comparison group. At the junction V is shortened by 6 bases and J by 3 bases, with 12 bases in between. Taken from the germline V gene, the CDR1 and CDR2 loops are MNHNS and SASEGT. The cysteine opens and the phenylalanine closes a CDR3 of 13 amino acids. The retained sequence is limited to the CDR3, 39 bases, with the frame set at the first base. Concerning this clone itself: There is no known antigen for this receptor. Per-base quality was not reported, and no clone a single base away is much larger than it.

Another study also made use of these data, one on regulatory T cells. The second paper states: The multiplex PCR used 52 forward TRBV primers and 13 reverse TRBJ primers, with assay-based and computational corrections for amplification bias. Restricted unique TRB V-J pairs and skewed V and J gene usage were observed in patient repertoires, most markedly in regulatory T cells. Between CD3G-deficient patients and healthy controls, the study compared T-cell receptor beta repertoires in sorted regulatory T cells, conventional CD4+ T cells and CD8+ T cells. Ficoll density separation was used to isolate peripheral blood mononuclear cells. Within the immunoSEQ assay, multiplex PCR amplified rearranged TRB loci from genomic DNA. TRB amplicons were sequenced using an Illumina HiSeq platform. Raw sequences were error-filtered and aligned to reference gene sequences by custom algorithms, then analyzed with the immunoSEQ online tools. Frequencies of productive and nonproductive TRB rearrangements were evaluated among both unique and total sequences. Groups were compared by t tests, Mann-Whitney tests or two-way ANOVA performed in Prism software.

The sequence joins TRBV6-1 to TRBJ2-7; 6 matching bases give a weak D call of TRBD2. Sequencing was performed on CD127- CD25+ CD4+ Tregs sorted from blood. This receptor was identified in a human donor in good health. The nucleotides are TGTGCCAGCAGGCAGGGAGGAAGCTACGAGCAGTACTTC. Protein translation: CASRQGGSYEQYF.